This is a list of T cell receptor beta chains from one sample in a study of tumor and adjacent non-tumor tissue in lung cancer. TCRdb called the multiplex PCR reads again in MiXCR, with one record for every CDR3 protein. The data show approximately 53,000 distinct CDR3 sequences, with around three quarters seen just once and over 20% held by the top ten. Source material: distant non-tumor lung tissue. All receptors derive from a woman aged 60-75 years with non-small cell lung cancer. Both conserved end residues are part of each CDR3. Fields, in order: V gene, D gene, J gene, clone size, CDR3 protein, CDR3 DNA. A D gene is named only where the DNA matches it firmly. A clone size is listed for some rows: how often the clone was seen (once, few, many), or a class if it is expanded.

TRBV28	-	TRBJ2-7	-	CASSRIGLSCEQYF	TGTGCCAGCAGTCGGATAGGGCTCTCTTGTGAGCAGTACTTC
TRBV6-2/TRBV6-3	-	TRBJ1-1	-	CAGSASLTALVDFF	TGTGCCGGGAGTGCCTCCTTGACCGCCTTGGTGGATTTCTTT
TRBV7-9	-	TRBJ1-6	few	CASSLGVNRNNSPLHF	TGTGCCAGCAGCTTAGGGGTGAACCGGAATAATTCACCCCTCCACTTT
TRBV20-1	-	TRBJ2-3	-	CSASRIAGTDTQYF	TGCAGTGCTAGCAGGATAGCGGGCACAGATACGCAGTATTTT
TRBV11-3	-	TRBJ1-6	-	CASTLEDRYNSPLHF	TGTGCCAGCACCTTAGAGGACAGATACAATTCACCCCTTCACTTT
TRBV4-1	-	TRBJ1-3	many	CASSQEVRLSGNTIYF	TGCGCCAGCAGCCAAGAAGTACGGCTCTCTGGAAACACCATATATTTT
TRBV6-2/TRBV6-3	-	TRBJ1-5	many	CASSKGLPQHF	TGTGCCAGCTCAAAGGGGTTGCCCCAGCATTTT
TRBV4-2	TRBD1	TRBJ1-6	-	CASSPQGQLISPFHF	TGTGCCAGCAGCCCCCAGGGACAGCTTATTTCACCCTTCCACTTT
TRBV10-2	-	TRBJ1-5	-	CASSESGSGHQPQHF	TGCGCCAGCAGTGAGTCGGGTAGTGGGCATCAGCCCCAGCATTTT
TRBV9	TRBD1	TRBJ2-5	-	CASSPGQGRETQYF	TGTGCCAGCAGCCCCGGACAGGGGAGAGAGACCCAGTACTTC
TRBV6-5	-	TRBJ2-7	-	CASAPDLVRGYEQYF	TGTGCCAGCGCACCTGACCTCGTCAGAGGGTACGAGCAGTACTTC
TRBV12-3/TRBV12-4	TRBD1	TRBJ1-1	-	CASSFPDLDRGRIEAFF	TGTGCCAGTAGTTTTCCTGACTTGGACAGGGGGCGAATTGAAGCTTTCTTT
TRBV6-5	-	TRBJ1-2	-	CGSSVDPNPNYGYTF	TGTGGCAGCAGCGTAGACCCTAATCCTAACTATGGCTACACCTTC
TRBV12-5	-	TRBJ2-5	-	CASCARGTLGIETQYF	TGTGCTAGTTGTGCTCGGGGGACACTTGGAATAGAGACCCAGTACTTC
TRBV12-3/TRBV12-4	-	TRBJ1-1	medium-sized	CASSWGQNTEAFF	TGTGCCAGCAGCTGGGGACAGAACACTGAAGCTTTCTTT
TRBV11-1	-	TRBJ1-2	-	CVSSESGSMASTF	TGTGTCAGCAGTGAAAGCGGGTCTATGGCTAGCACCTTC
TRBV11-2	-	TRBJ2-1	-	CANRPTAGGNGQFF	TGTGCCAACAGGCCCACGGCAGGGGGGAATGGGCAGTTCTTC
TRBV6-6	-	TRBJ1-1	-	CASSIFLGVTEAFF	TGTGCCAGCAGTATATTTTTGGGTGTGACTGAAGCTTTCTTT
TRBV4-1	TRBD2	TRBJ2-1	-	CATAASGRDPSSYNEQFF	TGCGCCACCGCGGCAAGCGGGAGGGATCCAAGCTCCTACAATGAGCAGTTCTTC
TRBV5-4	-	TRBJ2-7	many	CASSLYATYEQYF	TGTGCCAGCAGCCTATACGCCACCTACGAGCAGTACTTC
TRBV7-9	TRBD1	TRBJ1-1	many	CASSFRDRPKAFF	TGTGCCAGCAGCTTCCGGGACAGGCCGAAAGCTTTCTTT
TRBV6-5	TRBD1	TRBJ1-1	once	CANSYSTGGMGNTEAFF	TGTGCCAACAGTTACTCTACAGGGGGAATGGGAAACACTGAAGCTTTCTTT
TRBV4-3	TRBD2	TRBJ2-1	-	CASSQASGDNEQFF	TGCGCCAGCAGTCAAGCTAGCGGGGACAATGAGCAGTTCTTC
TRBV6-2/TRBV6-3	-	TRBJ2-7	-	CTIPRATAYEQYF	TGTACCATACCACGCGCGACAGCCTACGAGCAGTACTTC
TRBV6-5	-	TRBJ2-7	-	CANSGRGAGTYEQYF	TGTGCCAACAGTGGACGTGGGGCGGGGACCTACGAGCAATATTTC
TRBV6-2/TRBV6-3	-	TRBJ2-6	many	CASSYDDSGANVLTF	TGTGCCAGCAGTTACGACGACTCTGGGGCCAACGTCCTGACTTTC
TRBV6-2/TRBV6-3	TRBD1	TRBJ2-2	medium-sized	CASSGNKGQGGTGELFF	TGTGCCAGCAGCGGAAACAAAGGACAGGGGGGCACCGGGGAGCTGTTTTTT
TRBV28	-	TRBJ2-4	large	CASSLPDSGIAKNIQYF	TGTGCCAGCAGTTTACCCGACTCTGGAATAGCCAAAAACATTCAGTACTTC
TRBV4-3	-	TRBJ1-1	-	CATSQDGGGDYTEALF	TGCGCCACCAGCCAAGATGGGGGAGGGGATTACACTGAAGCTCTCTTT
TRBV28	-	TRBJ2-7	-	CASSYGKLAYEQYF	TGTGCCAGCAGTTATGGAAAGTTGGCATACGAGCAGTACTTC
TRBV10-2	-	TRBJ2-2	-	CASTLVRGTETNIGELFF	TGCGCGAGCACCCTCGTCCGCGGGACAGAGACGAACATCGGGGAGCTGTTTTTT
TRBV29-1	-	TRBJ1-5	-	CSAGLGVGQPQHF	TGCAGCGCGGGACTTGGTGTCGGGCAGCCCCAGCATTTT
TRBV6-5	-	TRBJ2-5	-	CIISVGKTQYF	TGTATCATTAGCGTAGGGAAGACCCAGTACTTC
TRBV6-1	-	TRBJ1-5	once	CASGPQGGGLGNQPQHF	TGTGCCAGCGGACCCCAAGGGGGAGGATTGGGCAATCAGCCCCAACATTTT
TRBV29-1	-	TRBJ2-4	-	CSVERETNIRYF	TGCAGCGTTGAACGTGAGACAAACATTCGGTACTTC
TRBV12-3/TRBV12-4	-	TRBJ1-2	-	CASSRLGTTGNYGYTF	TGTGCCAGCAGCCGACTGGGGACCACTGGCAACTATGGCTACACCTTC
TRBV6-2/TRBV6-3	-	TRBJ1-1	-	CASRYSGGVPGAFF	TGTGCCAGCAGATACTCGGGGGGGGTTCCTGGAGCTTTCTTC
TRBV5-4	TRBD1	TRBJ2-7	-	CACRMGQFSYELYF	TGTGCCTGCAGAATGGGACAGTTCTCCTACGAGCTATACTTC
TRBV10-2	-	TRBJ2-3	-	CASTHRADAQYF	TGCGCCAGCACACACAGGGCCGATGCGCAGTATTTT
TRBV11-2	-	TRBJ1-1	many	CASSLEPGGNTEAFF	TGTGCCAGCAGCTTAGAACCGGGGGGGAACACTGAAGCTTTCTTT
TRBV29-1	-	TRBJ1-1	-	CSDGSGGDTKAFF	TGCAGCGATGGATCAGGAGGGGACACTAAAGCTTTCTTT
TRBV11-2	-	TRBJ2-3	-	CACSATGTATDTQYF	TGTGCTTGCAGCGCCACCGGGACGGCCACGGATACGCAATATTTT
TRBV7-9	TRBD1	TRBJ1-1	-	CASSLDRGGLNTEAFF	TGTGCCAGCAGCCTGGACAGGGGAGGACTGAACACTGAAGCTTTCTTT
TRBV6-5	-	TRBJ2-7	-	CGSRGGQRSYEQYF	TGTGGCAGTAGGGGGGGACAGCGCTCCTACGAGCAGTACTTC
TRBV6-6	-	TRBJ1-2	-	CASSRRQANYDYTF	TGTGCCAGCAGTCGGAGGCAGGCAAACTATGACTACACCTTC
TRBV6-5	-	TRBJ2-3	-	CVSSYTGSNGGSSTYTQYF	TGTGTCAGCAGTTACACGGGTTCTAACGGGGGTTCTAGCACATATACGCAGTATTTT
TRBV5-1	-	TRBJ2-1	-	CAGSLEMGINEQFF	TGCGCCGGCAGCTTGGAGATGGGGATCAATGAACAGTTCTTC
TRBV6-2/TRBV6-3	-	TRBJ2-1	-	CASSYSNSFFHGADSYNEHLF	TGTGCCAGCAGTTACTCGAATTCGTTTTTCCACGGTGCAGACTCCTACAATGAGCACCTCTTC
TRBV10-1	-	TRBJ1-2	many	CASSESGFSGYTF	TGCGCCAGCAGTGAGTCCGGGTTTAGTGGCTACACCTTC
TRBV20-1	-	TRBJ1-6	-	CIAGQAGGSPLHF	TGCATTGCTGGTCAGGCCGGTGGTTCACCCCTCCACTTT
TRBV16	-	TRBJ2-1	-	CASTTDHYNEQFF	TGTGCCAGCACAACTGATCATTATAATGAGCAGTTCTTC
TRBV12-3/TRBV12-4	-	TRBJ1-6	-	CASGLNRPNSPPHF	TGTGCCAGCGGTTTGAACAGACCAAATTCACCCCCCCACTTT
TRBV7-8	-	TRBJ2-7	-	CANSLRTASYQYF	TGTGCCAACAGCTTAAGGACAGCCTCCTACCAGTACTTC
TRBV6-1	-	TRBJ2-5	-	CASRYRVGETQYF	TGTGCCAGCAGGTACCGGGTCGGGGAGACCCAGTACTTC
TRBV20-1	-	TRBJ1-5	-	CSVGRRNQSHHF	TGCAGTGTCGGGAGACGCAATCAGTCCCACCATTTT
TRBV20-1	TRBD2	TRBJ2-7	-	CSAILAGSLGEQHF	TGCAGTGCTATACTAGCGGGGAGCCTGGGTGAGCAGCACTTC
TRBV20-1	-	TRBJ1-5	-	CSATQGTNQPRYF	TGCAGTGCTACTCAAGGGACCAATCAGCCCCGCTATTTT
TRBV28	-	TRBJ1-4	many	CASSLRVPAEKLFF	TGTGCCAGCAGTCTACGGGTCCCGGCAGAAAAACTGTTTTTT
TRBV15	TRBD1	TRBJ1-1	few	CATSRDRGQGIDGTEAFF	TGTGCCACCAGCAGAGATAGGGGACAGGGTATTGATGGCACTGAAGCTTTCTTT